The 14 T cell receptor beta chains given below trace back to one sample, sequenced in a study of OX40 agonist ivuxolimab in advanced cancers. The data were produced by immunoSEQ multiplex PCR, yet TCRdb's version contains in-frame clones alone and is incomplete. The table lists some 16,000 clones, 70% to 75% of them singletons. The specimen was CD4+ or CD8+ T cells sorted from blood, collected in a trial of the OX40 agonist ivuxolimab. These receptors all come from an adult with an advanced solid tumor such as melanoma, head and neck, liver or kidney cancer.

This clone has just a few counts. The chain joins TRBV28 to TRBJ2-1, with a possible D match to TRBD1 (6 bases). The germline V and J ends were trimmed by 8 bases and 1 base, with 12 bases remaining between them. The CDR3 has 14 residues. Germline V gene lookup returns CDR1 MDHEN and CDR2 SYDVKM. The CDR3 reads CASSTGLSYNEQFF. DNA for the CDR3: TGTGCCAGCTCCACAGGGTTATCCTACAATGAGCAGTTCTTC.

The chain recombines TRBV19 with TRBJ2-2; 13 nucleotides agree with TRBD2. CDR1 LNHDA and CDR2 SQIVND come from the germline V gene (reference sequence). Losses at the gene ends were 4 bases for V and 6 bases for J; bases not matched to a gene: 5. This CDR3 is 16 amino acids long. CDR3 DNA: TGTGCCAGTAGTACCGGGACTAGCGGGGACTCCGGGGAGCTGTTTTTT. As protein: CASSTGTSGDSGELFF. The complete variable domain, with remaining parts taken from reference TRBV19 and TRBJ2-2, reads DGGITQSPKYLFRKEGQNVTLSCEQNLNHDAMYWYRQDPGQGLRLIYYSQIVNDFQKGDIAEGYSVSREKKESFPLTVTSAQKNPTAFYLCASSTGTSGDSGELFFGEGSRLTVL.

This clone was detected a few times. The rearrangement links TRBV6-6 to TRBJ1-5; 7 positions match TRBD1. After removal of 5 bases from V and 4 bases from J, the junction contained 5 bases not matched to a gene. This CDR3 has 14 residues. The germline V gene encodes CDR1 MNHNY and CDR2 SVGAGI (reference sequence). DNA of the CDR3: TGTGCCAGCAGTACAGGGGACATTAATCAGCCCCAGCATTTT. Its translation: CASSTGDINQPQHF.

The DNA for the CDR3 is TGCGCCAGCAGCTACAGACTAGCGGAGGGTACAGATACGCAGTATTTT. Translated, it gives CASSYRLAEGTDTQYF. The chain joins TRBV5-1 to TRBJ2-3, with 9 nucleotides matching TRBD2. Germline CDR1 SGHRS, CDR2 YFSETQ. V was clipped by 3 bases and J by 3 bases; unmatched bases: 8. The CDR3 loop spans 16 amino acids.

The rearrangement links TRBV4-1 to TRBJ2-1, with D unresolved. The CDR3 has 17 amino acids. CDR1 is MGHRA, CDR2 YSYEKL, per germline. V was clipped by 0 bases and J by 3 bases, with 15 bases between them. This CDR3 is CASSQDFQEMFYNEQFF. The CDR3 nucleotides read TGCGCCAGCAGCCAAGATTTTCAAGAGATGTTCTACAATGAGCAGTTCTTC.

This clone was counted between two and nine times. The rearrangement uses TRBV6-1 and TRBJ2-7; 8 bases line up with TRBD2. CDR3 size: 14 residues. V lost 6 bases to trimming and J lost 6 bases; unmatched junction nucleotides: 10. The germline V gene has CDR1 MNHNS and CDR2 SASEGT. In DNA, the CDR3 is TGTGCCAGCAGCTATAGCGGGGAGCCCGTCGAGCAGTACTTC. This codes for CASSYSGEPVEQYF.

The chain combines TRBV7-3 with TRBJ2-3, with a tentative D call TRBD2 (6 bases). The CDR3 has 12 residues. Trimming removed 8 bases at V and 5 bases at J, with 11 bases between. Per the germline V gene, CDR1 is SGHTA and CDR2 is FQGTGA. Written as DNA, the CDR3 is TGTGCCAGCGGTGCGGGGTTAGATACGCAGTATTTT. Protein: CASGAGLDTQYF.

The chain links TRBV11-2 to TRBJ2-1, with D tentatively TRBD2 (6 bases). Germline V gene lookup returns CDR1 SGHAT and CDR2 FQNNGV. The length of the CDR3 is 16 residues. V was pared by 1 base and J by 2 bases, with 12 bases between. In DNA form, the CDR3 reads TGTGCCAGCAGCTTAGGAGCGGGCAGAGCCTACAATGAGCAGTTCTTC. Protein sequence: CASSLGAGRAYNEQFF. Variable domain in full (rest from reference TRBV11-2 and TRBJ2-1): EAGVAQSPRYKIIEKRQSVAFWCNPISGHATLYWYQQILGQGPKLLIQFQNNGVVDDSQLPKDRFSAERLKGVDSTLKIQPAKLEDSAVYLCASSLGAGRAYNEQFFGPGTRLTVL.

The chain's CDR3 is CASSYQQGTGKTEAFF. In DNA form, the CDR3 reads TGTGCCAGCAGTTACCAACAGGGTACGGGTAAGACTGAAGCTTTCTTT. The chain combines TRBV6-5 with TRBJ1-1, with D possibly being TRBD1 (6 bases). The germline V gene has CDR1 MNHEY and CDR2 SVGAGI. Trimming removed 2 bases from V and 5 bases from J, with 18 bases in between. CDR3 size: 16 residues.

This sequence joins TRBV10-2 and TRBJ1-2; 10 nucleotides align to TRBD1. The trim removed 2 bases at V and 7 bases at J, leaving 4 bases unmatched. The germline gives CDR1 WSHSY, CDR2 SAAADI. This CDR3 has 14 residues. DNA of the CDR3: TGCGCCAGCAGTGAGCCCGACAGGGGGCCTGGCTACACCTTC. It yields the protein CASSEPDRGPGYTF.

This clone was seen only a few times. The chain combines TRBV28 with TRBJ1-2, with 9 bases identical to TRBD1. With 6 bases clipped from V and 3 bases from J, the junction kept 8 bases outside the gene matches. CDR1 is MDHEN, CDR2 SYDVKM, per germline. This CDR3 spans 15 amino acids. The CDR3 DNA reads TGTGCCAGCAGGGAGAACAGGGGGCCGGACTATGGCTACACCTTC. Protein sequence: CASRENRGPDYGYTF.

V gene TRBV2 combines with J gene TRBJ2-7, with 8 bases that match TRBD1. The V gene end was trimmed by 8 bases and the J gene end by 0 bases; junction bases not matched to a gene: 9. Germline CDR1 is SNHLY and CDR2 is FYNNEI. CDR3 size: 15 residues. In DNA form, the CDR3 reads TGTGCCAGCGCAGGGGTGGACAGGGTCTCCTACGAGCAGTACTTC. This gives the protein CASAGVDRVSYEQYF.

The sample holds a few counts of this clone. The chain couples TRBV6-1 to TRBJ1-1; no clear D gene. The CDR3 is 13 residues long. The V end was cut by 4 bases, the J end by 1 base, with 7 bases between. Germline V gene sequence: CDR1 MNHNS, CDR2 SASEGT. The CDR3 DNA is TGTGCCAGCAGTGCCGGCAGGAACACTGAAGCTTTCTTT. Residues: CASSAGRNTEAFF.

By proportion, this clone is medium-sized (0.01 to 0.1%). The gene calls are TRBV11-3 and TRBJ2-7, with 7 bases lining up with TRBD2. Trimming removed 2 bases from V and 4 bases from J; junction bases left unmatched: 5. The CDR3 covers 14 residues. CDR1 is SGHNT, CDR2 YENEEA, per germline. This CDR3 reads CASSLRSGMYEQYF. CDR3 sequence (DNA): TGTGCCAGCAGCTTACGAAGCGGGATGTACGAGCAGTACTTC.